Below, one TCR beta chain is given with its context. Germline loops: CDR1 GTSNPN, CDR2 SVGIG (reference sequence). Trimming removed 3 bases at V and 1 base at J, with 10 bases between. The CDR3 has 14 residues. This sample was included in a study of cytomegalovirus exposure and HLA in healthy donors. Study-wide background: Assignment to the Caucasian-associated ancestry cluster applied to 81% of the approximately 360 genotyped donors.

The PCR had 60 Vbeta and 13 Jbeta primers. Here immunoSEQ multiplex PCR was the method, and the copy in TCRdb shows in-frame clones only, minus some. There are about 160,000 clones in the sample; about four fifths occur only once, and around 4.3% lies in the top ten. The specimen sequenced was PBMCs. This clonotype was obtained from a man in his thirties or forties in good health and CMV-seronegative. V gene TRBV30 combines with J gene TRBJ1-5; D gene unclear. The DNA for the CDR3 is TGTGCCTGGAGCCGGGGAGGGAGCAATCAGCCCCAGCATTTT. Protein product: CAWSRGGSNQPQHF.